The T cell receptor beta chain under discussion was sequenced for a study of blood T cell repertoires in COVID-19. Looking at the study overall: Samples taken during acute and convalescent COVID-19 were collected in the United States, Italy and Spain.

In the study's own analysis: For nucleated cells, counts were estimated from reference gene primer amplification. Assay: immunoSEQ multiplex PCR; the TCRdb copy retains only in-frame clones and omits some. V and J calls and clone size are those listed in that table; D and trimming were worked out from the DNA. The sample has about 400,000 clones, approximately 86% seen once; the top ten hold roughly 2%. The CDR3 spans 14 residues. Germline CDR1 reads SGHRS; CDR2 reads YFSETQ. V trimming: 2 bases; J trimming: 0 bases; junction bases outside the gene matches: 1. Notes on this clone: Within the sample, other DNA sequences also encode this same CDR3.

Individuals drawn from 20 to 25 US areas were about 18 to 100 years old. Self-reported history from a screening survey and questionnaire set each donor's cohort. This chain joins TRBV5-1 and TRBJ1-1, with 7 bases identical to TRBD1. This sequence originates from a woman in her thirties or forties with acute COVID-19. Sample: PBMCs or T cells enriched from blood (not recorded which). The CDR3 loop reads CASSLTGVNTEAFF. The CDR3 nucleotides read TGCGCCAGCAGCTTAACAGGGGTGAACACTGAAGCTTTCTTT.